The 32 T cell receptor beta chains below were found in one sample sequenced in a study of T cells after yellow fever vaccination. TCRdb re-analysed the 5' RACE reads in MiXCR, keeping a single row per CDR3 protein. The repertoire holds over 150,000 distinct CDR3 sequences, approximately 6.7% seen once, with 2.5% in the top ten. The source was CD4+ T cells sorted from PBMCs, collected about 5 days after the first yellow fever vaccination. The receptors here all came from a man between 18 and 29 years old who received the YFV17D yellow fever vaccine.

This clonotype has a count of ten or more. The chain uses TRBV9 and TRBJ2-3; TRBD2 aligns across 11 bases. V was clipped by 4 bases and J by 2 bases; unmatched bases: 6. The CDR3 loop spans 16 amino acids. In germline, CDR1 is SGDLS, CDR2 YYNGEE. The CDR3 DNA reads TGTGCCAGCAGCAAGCTAGCGGGGGGCCTCACAGATACGCAGTATTTT. Protein: CASSKLAGGLTDTQYF.

The chain couples TRBV7-2 to TRBJ1-4; no firm D call. The CDR3 is 14 residues long. The V and J ends lost 6 bases and 4 bases respectively, with 12 bases between them. Germline CDR1 is SGHTA and CDR2 is FQGNSA. The DNA for the CDR3 is TGTGCCAGCAGATCCGACGGCCTTAATGAAAAACTGTTTTTT. This translates into CASRSDGLNEKLFF.

This clonotype was counted at least ten times. The chain uses TRBV4-1 and TRBJ1-5; perhaps TRBD1 as D (5 bases). The V gene lost 2 bases and the J gene lost 0 bases, with 5 bases spanning the gap. This CDR3 has 14 amino acids. From germline, CDR1 is MGHRA and CDR2 YSYEKL. The CDR3 sequence: CASSQQGSNQPQHF. The CDR3 DNA follows: TGCGCCAGCAGCCAACAGGGTAGCAATCAGCCCCAGCATTTT.

This clonotype was counted between two and nine times. The rearrangement links TRBV28 to TRBJ1-1, with TRBD1 identical over 9 bases. In germline, CDR1 is MDHEN, CDR2 SYDVKM. The CDR3 covers 14 residues. Trimming removed 4 bases from V and 3 bases from J; junction bases left unmatched: 3. For the CDR3, the DNA is TGTGCCAGCAGTTCCCGGGACAGGGACACTGAAGCTTTCTTT. Amino acids: CASSSRDRDTEAFF.

There are a few counts of this clonotype. The V call is TRBV20-1, the J call TRBJ1-5, with D perhaps matching TRBD1 (5 bases). Germline V CDR1 and CDR2: DFQATT, SNEGSKA (reference sequence). The CDR3 extends over 15 amino acids. With 3 bases removed from V and 3 bases from J, the gap between germline ends came to 15 bases. The DNA for the CDR3 is TGCAGTGCTAGCATTTCGACAGCGTCCAATCAGCCCCAGCATTTT. It specifies CSASISTASNQPQHF.

This clonotype was seen more than once but under ten times. J is TRBJ2-6 and V is TRBV6-2 or TRBV6-3; D gene unclear. In germline, CDR1 is MNHEY, CDR2 SVGEGT. The length of the CDR3 is 14 residues. Between the trimmed V and J ends, which lost 7 bases and 1 base, there was a span of 8 bases. The CDR3 sequence is CASTRFSGANVLTF. For the CDR3, the DNA is TGTGCCAGCACAAGGTTTTCTGGGGCCAACGTCCTGACTTTC.

This clonotype was seen at least ten times. The chain links TRBV12-3 or TRBV12-4 to TRBJ2-5; possibly TRBD1 or TRBD2 for D (6 bases each). The CDR3 totals 13 residues. Trimming cost V 1 base and J 8 bases, with 11 bases left between them. The DNA for the CDR3 is TGTGCCAGCAGTTTAGTCCAGGGGACTACCCAGTACTTC. Protein: CASSLVQGTTQYF.

The rearrangement joins TRBV6-1 to TRBJ2-6; 7 nucleotides match TRBD1. Germline V gene lookup returns CDR1 MNHNS and CDR2 SASEGT. J was trimmed by 3 bases and V by 4 bases; bases with no gene match: 6. The CDR3 contains 16 residues. CDR3 coding DNA: TGTGCCAGCAGTGTAGGGACAGCCGTTGGGGCCAACGTCCTGACTTTC. Amino acids: CASSVGTAVGANVLTF.

This clonotype was counted ten times or more. This rearrangement joins TRBV5-6 to TRBJ2-3, with D perhaps being TRBD1 or TRBD2 (5 bases each). This CDR3 region has 14 residues. Trimming stripped 4 bases from V and 8 bases from J, with 17 bases between. Germline CDR1 and CDR2: SGHDT and YYEEEE. CDR3 sequence reads: CASSVRRLRGTQYF. The DNA for the CDR3 is TGTGCCAGCAGCGTACGGCGGTTGAGGGGTACGCAGTATTTT. Complete variable domain (other parts from reference TRBV5-6 and TRBJ2-3): DAGVTQSPTHLIKTRGQQVTLRCSPKSGHDTVSWYQQALGQGPQFIFQYYEEEERQRGNFPDRFSGHQFPNYSSELNVNALLLGDSALYLCASSVRRLRGTQYFGPGTRLTVL.

This clonotype was found many times. The chain has TRBV5-1 and TRBJ1-5; D is undetermined. The CDR3 extends over 13 amino acids. Trimming left V 0 bases short and J 4 bases short, with 5 bases between. Germline-derived CDR1 and CDR2 are SGHRS and YFSETQ. DNA for the CDR3: TGCGCCAGCAGCTTGGGCCCAAATCAGCCCCAGCATTTT. It translates to CASSLGPNQPQHF.

The chain employs TRBV3-1 and TRBJ2-7; TRBD2 matches 10 bases. The CDR3 has 14 residues. V trimming: 1 base; J trimming: 5 bases; junction bases outside the gene matches: 2. Germline V CDR1 and CDR2: LGHDT, YNNKEL (reference sequence). The CDR3 nucleotides are TGTGCCAGCAGCCAAGCTAGCGGGGGCGACGAGCAGTACTTC. Residues: CASSQASGGDEQYF.

This clonotype was seen ten or more times. V is TRBV14 and J is TRBJ2-2; D is unresolved. The V end was cut by 4 bases, the J end by 7 bases, with 10 bases between. CDR3 length: 13 amino acids. Germline V gene sequence: CDR1 SGHDN, CDR2 FVKESK. CDR3 protein: CASSPRTGGELFF. CDR3 bases: TGTGCCAGCAGCCCCCGGACGGGCGGGGAGCTGTTTTTT.

This clonotype has just a few counts. The chain uses TRBV5-1 and TRBJ2-2, with 8 bases identical to TRBD2. V lost 0 bases, J lost 3 bases, and 4 bases stayed unmatched. CDR1 is SGHRS and CDR2 is YFSETQ in the germline V gene. This CDR3 has 16 amino acids. The CDR3 here is CASSLGRGGYTGELFF. The CDR3 region has the DNA TGCGCCAGCAGCTTGGGCCGCGGGGGGTACACCGGGGAGCTGTTTTTT.

This clonotype was observed a few times. In DNA form, the CDR3 reads TGTGCCAGCGGAGGGGGGGCATTTGATTCACCCCTCCACTTT. Its protein is CASGGGAFDSPLHF. This sequence joins TRBV12-3 or TRBV12-4 and TRBJ1-6, with D maybe TRBD1 (6 bases). The CDR3 runs 14 residues. Trimming shortened V by 8 bases and J by 8 bases, and 16 bases separated the two germline ends.

This clonotype was picked up a small number of times. The chain employs TRBV4-1 and TRBJ1-2; TRBD1 might be the D (6 bases). CDR3 size: 17 residues. Trimming took off 4 bases at V and 0 bases at J, with 18 bases between the two ends. Germline-derived CDR1 and CDR2 are MGHRA and YSYEKL. The CDR3 is CASSRGPGTSSNYGYTF. CDR3 nucleotide sequence: TGCGCCAGCAGCCGCGGACCCGGGACAAGTTCTAACTATGGCTACACCTTC.

This clonotype has a count of ten or more. CDR3 sequence reads: CASSQAVGGETQYF. The CDR3 nucleotides are TGTGCCAGCAGCCAAGCTGTGGGAGGAGAGACCCAGTACTTC. The J gene is TRBJ2-5, the V gene TRBV3-1, with D tentatively TRBD2 (6 bases). The germline CDR1 and CDR2 sequences are LGHDT and YNNKEL (reference sequence). The CDR3 spans 14 residues. The V gene lost 1 base and the J gene lost 4 bases, with 10 bases spanning the gap.

In its sample, this clonotype was seen many times. This chain connects TRBV7-8 to TRBJ1-5; D call uncertain. V lost 5 bases and J 6 bases, leaving 14 bases between the germline ends. CDR1 and CDR2 (germline): SGHVS, FQNEAQ. This CDR3 has 14 residues. CDR3 region: CASSPRVVAQPQHF. The CDR3 DNA reads as TGTGCCAGCAGCCCCCGGGTTGTCGCTCAGCCCCAGCATTTT.

This clonotype was counted at least ten times. This chain joins TRBV20-1 and TRBJ2-7; D may be TRBD2 (7 bases). V was shortened by 2 bases and J by 1 base, with 15 bases between the two germline ends. Germline V lookup: CDR1 DFQATT, CDR2 SNEGSKA (reference sequence). The CDR3 runs to 15 residues. The CDR3 coding sequence is TGCAGTGCTAGACGAGGGGGGGGGCTATCCTACGAGCAGTACTTC. This sequence encodes CSARRGGGLSYEQYF.

This clonotype appeared many times. This rearrangement joins TRBV20-1 to TRBJ2-7; 8 nucleotides match TRBD1. Per germline, CDR1 DFQATT and CDR2 SNEGSKA (reference sequence). The CDR3 contains 13 residues. The trim removed 5 bases at V and 5 bases at J, leaving 8 bases unmatched. The chain's CDR3 is CSASRDRRDEQYF. CDR3 in DNA: TGCAGTGCTTCTCGGGACAGGAGAGACGAGCAGTACTTC.

The table lists this clonotype with many counts. The chain carries TRBV29-1 and TRBJ1-4; D not certain. This CDR3 comprises 11 residues. V lost 5 bases and J 8 bases, leaving 9 bases between the germline ends. Germline V gene sequence: CDR1 SQVTM, CDR2 ANQGSEA. The CDR3 DNA is TGCAGCGTTTTAAGTGAGGAAAAACTGTTTTTT. Translating it yields CSVLSEEKLFF.

There are a few counts of this clonotype. V gene TRBV12-3 or TRBV12-4 combines with J gene TRBJ2-2; weak D call: TRBD1 (7 bases). The CDR3 extends over 13 amino acids. With 9 bases removed from V and 3 bases from J, the gap between germline ends came to 11 bases. The CDR3 DNA is TGTGCCAGTCTCAGGGGGGACACCGGGGAGCTGTTTTTT. Its protein product is CASLRGDTGELFF.

This clonotype was seen at least ten times. CDR3 DNA: TGCGCCAGCAGCTCGGACGGGGGGAGCCTTAACTATGGCTACACCTTC. Translation gives CASSSDGGSLNYGYTF. This chain joins TRBV5-1 and TRBJ1-2, with D possibly matching TRBD1 (5 bases). This CDR3 comprises 16 residues. CDR1 is SGHRS and CDR2 is YFSETQ in the germline V gene. Trimming cost V 3 bases and J 1 base, with 16 bases left between them.

This clonotype was recorded at least ten times. The rearrangement links TRBV7-2 to TRBJ1-1; no reliable D call. V lost 6 bases and J 1 base, leaving 12 bases between the germline ends. There are 14 residues in the CDR3. Germline V gives CDR1 SGHTA, CDR2 FQGNSA. The CDR3 sequence is CASRDPGWNTEAFF. CDR3 bases: TGTGCCAGCAGAGATCCGGGTTGGAACACTGAAGCTTTCTTT.

This clonotype was picked up many times. This chain uses TRBV7-8 with TRBJ2-3; 10 bases fit TRBD2. The germline V gene encodes CDR1 SGHVS and CDR2 FQNEAQ. The V and J ends lost 9 bases and 5 bases, in that order; junction bases with no gene match: 8. This CDR3 comprises 14 residues. The CDR3 sequence: CASSLAGDKDTQYF. The CDR3 DNA is TGTGCCAGTAGCCTAGCGGGGGATAAAGATACGCAGTATTTT.

This clonotype was observed at least ten times. V and J are TRBV6-1 and TRBJ2-1; D is uncertain. The CDR3 consists of 14 residues. CDR1 is MNHNS, CDR2 SASEGT, per germline. The V gene lost 6 bases and the J gene lost 0 bases, with 9 bases spanning the gap. CDR3 amino acids: CASSVQSSYNEQFF. CDR3 nucleotides: TGTGCCAGCAGCGTACAGAGCTCCTACAATGAGCAGTTCTTC.

This clonotype was counted between two and nine times. The gene calls are TRBV4-3 and TRBJ2-5; no clear D gene. This CDR3 comprises 16 residues. CDR1 is LGHNA and CDR2 is YSLEER in the germline V gene. Trimming took 5 bases from V and 1 from J, leaving 17 bases between them. The CDR3 protein is CASSKSLQEIQETQYF. CDR3 in DNA: TGCGCCAGCAGCAAATCCCTTCAGGAGATCCAAGAGACCCAGTACTTC.

This clonotype has more than one count but fewer than ten. The gene calls are TRBV6-5 and TRBJ1-1, with a tentative D call TRBD1 (6 bases). This CDR3 has 14 amino acids. From germline, CDR1 is MNHEY and CDR2 SVGAGI. Trimming took 5 bases from V and 5 from J, leaving 15 bases between them. CDR3 bases: TGTGCCAGCAGTCAGTGGGGGGCCGGGACTGAAGCTTTCTTT. Residues: CASSQWGAGTEAFF.

V gene TRBV12-3 or TRBV12-4 combines with J gene TRBJ2-3; TRBD2 aligns across 9 bases. The CDR3 sequence is 15 residues long. The trim removed 4 bases at V and 4 bases at J, leaving 6 bases unmatched. The CDR3 bases are TGTGCCAGCAGTTCGCGCGGGGGGGGCGCAGATACGCAGTATTTT. Amino acid sequence: CASSSRGGGADTQYF.

At least ten counts were recorded for this clonotype. V gene TRBV19 combines with J gene TRBJ2-3; D unclear. V dropped 5 bases and J dropped 6 bases, with 9 bases sitting between them. From germline, CDR1 is LNHDA and CDR2 SQIVND (reference sequence). The CDR3 is 12 amino acids. CDR3 DNA: TGTGCCAGTAGTCCCCGTGTGGATACGCAGTATTTT. Translating gives CASSPRVDTQYF.

At least ten counts were recorded for this clonotype. The chain joins TRBV28 to TRBJ2-1; 7 bases are a match to TRBD2. The CDR3 runs to 13 residues. Germline V lookup: CDR1 MDHEN, CDR2 SYDVKM. The V and J ends lost 1 base and 14 bases, in that order; junction bases with no gene match: 8. The CDR3 region is CASSLSPTGGKFF. CDR3 bases: TGTGCCAGCAGTTTATCCCCGACGGGGGGAAAGTTCTTC.

The rearrangement uses TRBV5-1 and TRBJ2-7; 9 bases match TRBD2. Germline CDR1 and CDR2: SGHRS and YFSETQ. CDR3 size: 16 residues. The J segment lost 6 bases and the V segment lost 5 bases, leaving 15 bases of the junction unmatched. The CDR3 reads CASSISGGPGRGEQYF. CDR3 in DNA: TGCGCCAGCAGTATTAGCGGGGGCCCTGGAAGGGGCGAGCAGTACTTC.

This clonotype appeared a few times. V gene TRBV5-5 combines with J gene TRBJ2-1; 8 bases align to TRBD1. The CDR3 spans 16 residues. Looked up from germline, CDR1 is SGHKS and CDR2 is YYEKEE (reference sequence). V dropped 2 bases and J dropped 4; count of bases not matched to a gene: 8. Here the CDR3 reads CASSFLGGTGYNEQFF. CDR3 in DNA: TGTGCCAGCAGCTTCCTCGGCGGGACAGGTTACAATGAGCAGTTCTTC.